This T cell receptor (beta chain) stems from a study of blood T cell repertoires in COVID-19. Trimming took off 0 bases at V and 8 bases at J, with 10 bases between the two ends. The CDR3 has 13 amino acids. Germline V gives CDR1 MNHEY, CDR2 SVGAGI. In the original processing: Nucleated cell number was recorded as an estimate derived from reference gene primer amplification. TCRdb's copy holds only in-frame clones and misses some; the assay was immunoSEQ multiplex PCR. For V, J and clone size, that table is used; D and trimming come from the DNA. The sample includes over 100,000 clones, approximately 80% of them seen just once.

This receptor was taken from a woman older than 75 with acute or convalescent COVID-19. This chain links TRBV6-5 with TRBJ1-2, with D maybe TRBD1 (5 bases). Sequencing input: peripheral blood. The CDR3 nucleotides read TGTGCCAGCAGTTACTCCCAGGGTAGGGGCTACACCTTC. This codes for CASSYSQGRGYTF.